The next 6 T cell receptor beta chains were all read from a single sample in a study of T cell repertoires in cytomegalovirus infection. TCRdb processed the reads anew with MiXCR; each CDR3 protein has one entry. The top ten hold approximately 19% of the sample, which has about 280,000 distinct CDR3 sequences, less than 25% seen once. These receptors have no identified antigens. Sequenced here: cultured PBMCs, sampled from culture after CMV antigen stimulation. The receptor source for this set is a human donor in good health (CMV status not recorded). Some clones in this sample may be carry-over from other donors' samples.

This clonotype was counted a single time. The conserved phenylalanine or tryptophan is not found at the CDR3 terminus, so this likely reflects a read error. This chain uses TRBV6-8 with TRBJ2-3, with D unresolved. Per the germline V gene, CDR1 is MNHGY and CDR2 is SAAAGT. This CDR3 is 12 amino acids long. In DNA, the CDR3 is TGTACCAGCAGGACCAGCACAGATACGCAGTATATT. This translates into CTSRTSTDTQYI.

This clonotype appeared many times. Here the CDR3 reads CASSRTSQADTQYF. CDR3 in DNA: TGTGCCAGCAGCCGGACTAGCCAGGCAGATACGCAGTATTTT. This chain uses TRBV7-2 with TRBJ2-3; 8 positions agree with TRBD2. With 5 bases clipped from V and 4 bases from J, the junction kept 5 bases outside the gene matches. CDR3 length: 14 amino acids. Germline V gene data show CDR1 as SGHTA and CDR2 as FQGNSA.

The chain joins TRBV20-1 to TRBJ2-5; D might be TRBD1 or TRBD2, each matching 5 bases. V was shortened by 1 base and J by 4 bases, with 16 bases between the two germline ends. Germline CDR1 is DFQATT and CDR2 is SNEGSKA (reference sequence). The length of the CDR3 is 15 residues. The CDR3 is CSARGWGPEGETQYF. The CDR3 nucleotides read TGCAGTGCTAGAGGGTGGGGACCCGAAGGAGAGACCCAGTACTTC.

This clonotype has a handful of counts. The CDR3 loop reads CASSRDRGDSPLHF. CDR3 DNA sequence: TGCGCCAGCAGCCGGGACAGGGGAGATTCACCCCTCCACTTT. The genes are TRBV5-1 and TRBJ1-6; 10 nucleotides line up with TRBD1. V gave up 4 bases and J gave up 8 bases; unmatched junction bases: 3. Germline lookup yields CDR1 SGHRS and CDR2 YFSETQ. The CDR3 extends over 14 amino acids.

The chain uses TRBV5-5 and TRBJ1-1; a possible D gene is TRBD1 (6 bases). The V end was cut by 4 bases, the J end by 7 bases, with 17 bases between. The CDR3 has 14 residues. Germline V gene lookup returns CDR1 SGHKS and CDR2 YYEKEE (reference sequence). DNA for the CDR3: TGTGCCAGCAGCCTGAGGGGGGTTTCCGATGAAGCTTTCTTT. This translates into CASSLRGVSDEAFF.

The gene calls are TRBV20-1 and TRBJ2-1, with TRBD2 matching over 13 bases. The CDR3 spans 18 residues. Trimming at V came to 2 bases and at J to 6 bases, leaving 13 bases not matched to a gene. Germline lookup yields CDR1 DFQATT and CDR2 SNEGSKA (reference sequence). CDR3 sequence (DNA): TGCAGTGCTAGATCGTCGTGGACTAGCGGGAGTTGGCGCAATGAGCAGTTCTTC. Translated, it gives CSARSSWTSGSWRNEQFF.